Presented here are 2 T cell receptor beta chains from one specimen sequenced in a study of T cells in Graves' hyperthyroidism and ophthalmopathy. Amplified TCR beta CDR3 regions derived from RNA transcripts. Researchers ran a first-round RT-PCR on the TCR CDR3 using the HTBI primer set. TCRdb itself ran the multiplex PCR reads through MiXCR, one entry per CDR3 protein. The sample consists of approximately 360,000 distinct CDR3 sequences, roughly 25% of them appearing once. The sequencing input was blood. Receptors originate from a man in his fifties with Graves' hyperthyroidism.

The chain couples TRBV5-6 to TRBJ2-5, with D unresolved. The CDR3 has 15 amino acids. Germline V lookup: CDR1 SGHDT, CDR2 YYEEEE. Trimming shortened V by 1 base and J by 2 bases, and 12 bases separated the two germline ends. The CDR3 protein is CASSLTNGVQETQYF. The CDR3, as DNA: TGTGCCAGCAGCTTGACGAATGGTGTGCAAGAGACCCAGTACTTC.

V gene TRBV2 combines with J gene TRBJ2-5; TRBD1 aligns across 9 bases. The CDR3 has 16 amino acids. Germline V gene sequence: CDR1 SNHLY, CDR2 FYNNEI. With V trimmed by 4 bases and J by 2 bases, 8 bases remained unmatched. The CDR3 here is CASSAQDRGTQETQYF. The CDR3 DNA reads as TGTGCCAGCAGTGCCCAGGACAGGGGTACACAAGAGACCCAGTACTTC. The full variable domain, its missing parts supplied by reference TRBV2 and TRBJ2-5, is EPEVTQTPSHQVTQMGQEVILRCVPISNHLYFYWYRQILGQKVEFLVSFYNNEISEKSEIFDDQFSVERPDGSNFTLKIRSTKLEDSAMYFCASSAQDRGTQETQYFGPGTRLLVL.